The rows below give T cell receptor beta chains drawn from one sample of a study of beta chain features in type 1 diabetes. Produced via immunoSEQ multiplex PCR; TCRdb's table is partial and in-frame only. The data show 550,000 to 850,000 clones, about an eighth seen once. The source material was naive CD4+ T cells from blood. The receptors derive from a man between 18 and 35 years old with type 1 diabetes. CDR3s include the opening cysteine and the closing phenylalanine or tryptophan. Fields, in order: CDR3 protein, CDR3 DNA, V gene, D gene, clone size, J gene. D genes are given only for firm matches. Clone size is stated in some rows and not others, as once, few, many or a class when expanded.

CASSPLYQETQYF	TGTGCCAGTAGTCCCTTGTACCAAGAGACCCAGTACTTC	TRBV19	.	few	TRBJ2-5
CATRRALNTEAFF	TGTGCCACTCGGCGAGCCTTGAACACTGAAGCTTTCTTT	TRBV27	.	.	TRBJ1-1
CASSLGVTTEQETQYF	TGCGCCAGCAGCTTGGGAGTGACAACGGAACAAGAGACCCAGTACTTC	TRBV5-1	.	few	TRBJ2-5
CASTTWEGSTNEKLFF	TGTGCCAGCACCACGTGGGAGGGGTCAACTAATGAAAAACTGTTTTTT	TRBV7-9	.	.	TRBJ1-4
CASSLEAGLNTEAFF	TGCGCCAGCAGCTTGGAGGCAGGATTGAACACTGAAGCTTTCTTT	TRBV5-1	.	.	TRBJ1-1
CASSLGQIYEQYF	TGCGCCAGCAGCCTAGGACAGATCTACGAGCAGTACTTC	TRBV5-1	.	few	TRBJ2-7
CSVDGRLMNTEAFF	TGCAGCGTTGATGGCCGCCTGATGAACACTGAAGCTTTCTTT	TRBV29-1	.	.	TRBJ1-1
CASSPDRGVTNEKLFF	TGTGCCAGCTCTCCGGACAGGGGTGTCACTAATGAAAAACTGTTTTTT	TRBV18	TRBD1	.	TRBJ1-4
CASSELPVANYGYTF	TGTGCCAGCAGTGAACTTCCAGTCGCTAACTATGGCTACACCTTC	TRBV2	.	.	TRBJ1-2
CASSGTKVGNTIYF	TGTGCCAGCTCCGGGACGAAGGTCGGAAACACCATATATTTT	TRBV30	.	.	TRBJ1-3
CSVSLQVGVEEQFF	TGCAGCGTTTCCCTCCAGGTCGGGGTTGAGGAGCAGTTCTTC	TRBV29-1	.	.	TRBJ2-1
CASSFPGAQETQYF	TGCGCCAGCAGCTTCCCGGGGGCTCAAGAGACCCAGTACTTC	TRBV5-1	.	few	TRBJ2-5
CASSDQGQANTEAFF	TGTGCCAGCAGCGATCAGGGACAGGCCAACACTGAAGCTTTCTTT	TRBV5-4	TRBD1	few	TRBJ1-1
CASKGELAGNEQFF	TGCGCCAGCAAAGGTGAACTAGCAGGGAATGAGCAGTTCTTC	TRBV5-1	.	.	TRBJ2-1
CATTGSSNEKLFF	TGTGCCACTACAGGGAGCTCGAATGAAAAACTGTTTTTT	TRBV30	.	few	TRBJ1-4
CSVGVLRAGYEQYF	TGCAGCGTTGGAGTTTTACGGGCGGGCTACGAGCAGTACTTC	TRBV29-1	.	few	TRBJ2-7
CASSEVTGYTDTQYF	TGTGCCAGCAGTGAAGTTACAGGTTACACAGATACGCAGTATTTT	TRBV2	.	few	TRBJ2-3
CASSLGTSSSYNEQFF	TGCGCCAGCAGCTTGGGGACCTCGAGCTCCTACAATGAGCAGTTCTTC	TRBV5-1	.	.	TRBJ2-1
CASSVEASGGPTDTQYF	TGTGCCAGCAGCGTAGAGGCTAGCGGGGGGCCCACAGATACGCAGTATTTT	TRBV9	TRBD2	.	TRBJ2-3
CATSTGQNTEAFF	TGTGCCACCAGCACAGGCCAGAACACTGAAGCTTTCTTT	TRBV15	.	few	TRBJ1-1
CASSLEAGSISDQPQHF	TGCGCCAGCAGCTTGGAGGCAGGATCGATATCGGATCAGCCCCAGCATTTT	TRBV5-1	.	.	TRBJ1-5
CASSVAPGQGVGNTIYF	TGTGCCAGCAGCGTAGCTCCGGGACAGGGTGTAGGAAACACCATATATTTT	TRBV9	TRBD1	.	TRBJ1-3
CASSGDGLAEAFF	TGTGCCAGCAGCGGGGACGGACTTGCTGAAGCTTTCTTT	TRBV6-1	.	.	TRBJ1-1
CASSPQGVGETQYF	TGTGCCAGCAGCCCACAGGGGGTCGGAGAGACCCAGTACTTC	TRBV7-3	TRBD1	few	TRBJ2-5
CASSQEYNQPQHF	TGTGCCAGCAGCCAGGAATACAATCAGCCCCAGCATTTT	TRBV14	.	.	TRBJ1-5
CASAGVNTEAFF	TGTGCCTCGGCAGGGGTGAACACTGAAGCTTTCTTT	TRBV9	.	.	TRBJ1-1
CASSPPGQGSEQYF	TGTGCCAGCAGTCCCCCGGGACAGGGTTCCGAGCAGTACTTC	TRBV27	TRBD1	few	TRBJ2-7
CASSGPSAVSYEQYF	TGTGCCAGCAGTGGCCCCTCGGCGGTCTCCTACGAGCAGTACTTC	TRBV25-1	.	few	TRBJ2-7
CASSVATSPQGTQYF	TGTGCCAGCAGCGTAGCTACATCTCCTCAGGGGACCCAGTACTTC	TRBV9	.	few	TRBJ2-5
CASSSTGTGSYNEQFF	TGTGCCAGCAGCTCAACCGGGACGGGATCCTACAATGAGCAGTTCTTC	TRBV9	.	few	TRBJ2-1
CASSIPDVITEAFF	TGTGCCAGTAGTATCCCCGACGTAATCACTGAAGCTTTCTTT	TRBV19	.	.	TRBJ1-1
CASSAGRRADYGYTF	TGTGCCAGCAGTGCCGGACGACGGGCGGACTATGGCTACACCTTC	TRBV2	.	.	TRBJ1-2
CASSLWDFGTRNQPQHF	TGTGCCAGCAGCCTTTGGGACTTCGGGACGAGGAATCAGCCCCAGCATTTT	TRBV28	.	few	TRBJ1-5
CASSPPSVGEQFF	TGTGCCAGCAGCCCCCCCTCGGTGGGTGAGCAGTTCTTC	TRBV5-6	.	.	TRBJ2-1
CASSFAGITEAFF	TGTGCCAGCAGCTTTGCGGGGATCACTGAAGCTTTCTTT	TRBV7-9	.	few	TRBJ1-1
CASSRTGTLTYEQYF	TGCGCCAGCAGCCGAACCGGGACACTTACCTACGAGCAGTACTTC	TRBV4-1	.	.	TRBJ2-7
CASRVRKQYNSPLHF	TGTGCCAGCAGAGTAAGAAAACAGTATAATTCACCCCTCCACTTT	TRBV6-1	.	.	TRBJ1-6
CASSLETGSGNTIYF	TGTGCCAGCAGCCTCGAGACAGGCTCTGGAAACACCATATATTTT	TRBV28	.	few	TRBJ1-3
CAWEPGLATDTQYF	TGTGCCTGGGAACCCGGACTAGCCACAGATACGCAGTATTTT	TRBV30	TRBD2	.	TRBJ2-3
CSVARQGAYGELFF	TGCAGCGTCGCGCGGCAGGGGGCGTACGGGGAGCTGTTTTTT	TRBV29-1	TRBD1	few	TRBJ2-2
CASSVGGTATGELFF	TGTGCCAGCAGCGTAGGGGGGACAGCTACCGGGGAGCTGTTTTTT	TRBV9	TRBD1	.	TRBJ2-2
CASSFVRTSGDTYNEQFF	TGTGCCAGCAGCTTTGTCAGGACTAGCGGGGACACCTACAATGAGCAGTTCTTC	TRBV7-2	TRBD2	few	TRBJ2-1
CASSFPQGEGYTF	TGTGCCAGCAGCTTTCCACAGGGGGAAGGCTACACCTTC	TRBV7-3	TRBD1	few	TRBJ1-2
CASSLGGAGGNEQFF	TGTGCCAGCAGCTTAGGGGGGGCAGGAGGGAATGAGCAGTTCTTC	TRBV11-3	.	few	TRBJ2-1
CSVEGGNTEAFF	TGCAGCGTTGAGGGGGGGAACACTGAAGCTTTCTTT	TRBV29-1	.	.	TRBJ1-1
CASSQPAKPGLVVETQYF	TGTGCCAGCAGCCAACCTGCCAAACCCGGACTAGTCGTGGAGACCCAGTACTTC	TRBV7-2	TRBD2	.	TRBJ2-5
CASRQPRGPFYEQYF	TGTGCCAGCAGGCAGCCGCGGGGGCCTTTCTACGAGCAGTACTTC	TRBV27	.	.	TRBJ2-7
CASSHISGGKLDEQFF	TGTGCCAGCAGCCATATTTCAGGAGGGAAATTGGATGAGCAGTTCTTC	TRBV7-2	.	few	TRBJ2-1
CASSEVEGNYGYTF	TGTGCCAGCAGTGAAGTAGAGGGGAACTATGGCTACACCTTC	TRBV6-5	.	few	TRBJ1-2
CASRANGGGADTQYF	TGTGCCAGCAGAGCTAACGGCGGGGGGGCAGATACGCAGTATTTT	TRBV27	TRBD2	.	TRBJ2-3
CASSYPARQDQSYGYTF	TGTGCCAGCAGTTACCCGGCCAGGCAGGACCAATCCTATGGCTACACCTTC	TRBV6-7	.	.	TRBJ1-2
CASSPPRGMLRTEAFF	TGTGCCAGCTCACCTCCAAGGGGCATGTTGCGCACTGAAGCTTTCTTT	TRBV18	.	.	TRBJ1-1
CASSLYQGGTDTQYF	TGTGCCAGCAGTTTATATCAGGGTGGCACAGATACGCAGTATTTT	TRBV28	.	.	TRBJ2-3
CASSLETDTQYF	TGTGCCAGCAGCTTAGAGACAGATACGCAGTATTTT	TRBV7-9	.	.	TRBJ2-3
CSVPGTGGNQPQHF	TGCAGCGTTCCTGGGACAGGGGGCAATCAGCCCCAGCATTTT	TRBV29-1	TRBD1	.	TRBJ1-5
CAISPGQGIETQYF	TGTGCCATCAGCCCGGGACAGGGGATAGAGACCCAGTACTTC	TRBV10-3	TRBD1	.	TRBJ2-5
CASSLAGREKETQYF	TGTGCCAGCAGCTTAGCAGGGCGGGAGAAAGAGACCCAGTACTTC	TRBV11-2	TRBD2	few	TRBJ2-5